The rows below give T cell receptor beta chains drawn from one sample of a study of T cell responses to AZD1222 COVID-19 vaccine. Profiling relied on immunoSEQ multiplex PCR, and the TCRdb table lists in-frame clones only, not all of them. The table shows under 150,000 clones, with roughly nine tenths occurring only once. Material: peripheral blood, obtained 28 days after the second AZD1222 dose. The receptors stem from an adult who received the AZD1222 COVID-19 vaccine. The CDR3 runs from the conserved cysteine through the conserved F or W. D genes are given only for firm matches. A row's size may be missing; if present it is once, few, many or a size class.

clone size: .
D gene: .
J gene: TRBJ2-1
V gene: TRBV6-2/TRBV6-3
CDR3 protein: CASSPAGLAYNEQFF
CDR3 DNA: TGTGCCAGCAGCCCCGCGGGGCTAGCTTACAATGAGCAGTTCTTC

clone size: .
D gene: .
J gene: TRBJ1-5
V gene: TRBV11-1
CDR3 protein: CARSRQAVNQPQHF
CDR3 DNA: TGTGCCAGAAGCCGACAGGCAGTAAACCAGCCCCAGCATTTT

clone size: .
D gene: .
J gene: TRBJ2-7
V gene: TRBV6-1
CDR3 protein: CASSEVHRAYEQYF
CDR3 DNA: TGTGCCAGCAGTGAGGTGCACCGTGCCTACGAGCAGTACTTC

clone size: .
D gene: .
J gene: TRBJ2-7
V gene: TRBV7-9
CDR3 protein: CASSLGNRYEQYF
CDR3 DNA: TGTGCCAGCAGCTTAGGTAATAGGTACGAGCAGTACTTC

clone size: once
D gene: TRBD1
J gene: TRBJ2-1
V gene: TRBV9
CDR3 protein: CASSSTGVLGNEQFF
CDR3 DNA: TGTGCCAGCTCGTCGACAGGGGTTCTTGGCAATGAGCAGTTCTTC

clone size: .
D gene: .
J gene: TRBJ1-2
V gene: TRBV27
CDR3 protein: CASRAYRDANYGYTF
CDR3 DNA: TGTGCCAGCAGAGCTTACAGGGACGCTAACTATGGCTACACCTTC

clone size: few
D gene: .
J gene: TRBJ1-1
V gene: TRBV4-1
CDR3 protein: CASSQVAVNTEAFF
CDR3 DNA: TGCGCCAGCAGCCAAGTCGCGGTGAACACTGAAGCTTTCTTT

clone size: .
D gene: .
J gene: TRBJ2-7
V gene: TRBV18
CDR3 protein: CASSPTEYEQYF
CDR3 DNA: TGTGCCAGCTCACCCACGGAATACGAGCAGTACTTC

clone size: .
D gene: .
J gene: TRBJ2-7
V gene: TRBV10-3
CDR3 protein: CAISDRVGYEQYF
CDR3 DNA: TGTGCCATCAGTGACAGGGTGGGGTACGAGCAGTACTTC

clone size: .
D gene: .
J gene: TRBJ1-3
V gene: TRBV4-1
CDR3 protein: CASSQYGTTTGNSGNTIYF
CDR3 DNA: TGCGCCAGCAGCCAGTACGGGACCACGACGGGGAACTCTGGAAACACCATATATTTT

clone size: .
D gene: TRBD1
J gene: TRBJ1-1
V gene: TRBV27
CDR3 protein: CASSLGTGARNTEAFF
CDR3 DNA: TGTGCCAGCAGTCTCGGGACAGGGGCTCGGAACACTGAAGCTTTCTTT

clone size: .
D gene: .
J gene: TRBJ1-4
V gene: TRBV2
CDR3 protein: CASGEGVDEKLFF
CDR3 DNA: TGTGCCAGCGGGGAAGGGGTGGATGAAAAACTGTTTTTT

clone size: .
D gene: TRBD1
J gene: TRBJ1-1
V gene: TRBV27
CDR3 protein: CASSPRFPGTGGGGTEAFF
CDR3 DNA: TGTGCCAGCAGTCCACGTTTCCCCGGGACAGGGGGAGGAGGTACTGAAGCTTTCTTT

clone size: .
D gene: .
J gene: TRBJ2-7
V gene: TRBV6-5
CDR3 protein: CASSYSSGGSYEQYF
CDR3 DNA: TGTGCCAGCAGTTACTCATCCGGGGGCTCGTACGAGCAGTACTTC

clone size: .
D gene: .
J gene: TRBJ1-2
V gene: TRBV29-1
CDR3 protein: CSATSNLYGYTF
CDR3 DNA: TGCAGCGCAACCAGTAATCTTTATGGCTACACCTTC